This is a list of T cell receptor beta chains from one sample in a study of blood T cells in healthy people across ages. MiXCR, run by TCRdb on the 5' RACE reads, gives a single entry per CDR3 protein. This sample yields approximately 800,000 distinct CDR3 sequences, of which approximately 67% are seen a single time; roughly a quarter belongs to the top ten. The material sequenced was blood. The receptor source for this set is a young man in good health. Both conserved end residues are part of each CDR3. The D gene is left open where the match is weak. Not all rows give a size; the values are once, few, many and, for expanded clones, a class.

clone size: NA
V gene: TRBV4-2
D gene: TRBD2
J gene: TRBJ2-7
CDR3 protein: CASSRRLAGEAHEQYF
CDR3 DNA: TGTGCCAGCAGCCGCCGACTAGCGGGGGAAGCCCACGAGCAGTACTTC

clone size: NA
V gene: TRBV7-9
D gene: NA
J gene: TRBJ1-4
CDR3 protein: CASSSDNNEKLFF
CDR3 DNA: TGTGCCAGCAGCTCGGACAATAATGAAAAACTGTTTTTT

clone size: NA
V gene: TRBV20-1
D gene: NA
J gene: TRBJ2-5
CDR3 protein: CSVRTGRGETQYF
CDR3 DNA: TGCAGTGTCAGGACAGGGAGGGGAGAGACCCAGTACTTC

clone size: NA
V gene: TRBV27
D gene: TRBD1
J gene: TRBJ1-2
CDR3 protein: CASSYRTGVNYGYTF
CDR3 DNA: TGTGCCAGCAGTTATCGGACAGGGGTGAACTATGGCTACACCTTC

clone size: few
V gene: TRBV27
D gene: NA
J gene: TRBJ1-1
CDR3 protein: CASRGTGMNTEAFF
CDR3 DNA: TGTGCCAGCAGAGGTACAGGGATGAACACTGAAGCTTTCTTT

clone size: few
V gene: TRBV5-1
D gene: NA
J gene: TRBJ2-1
CDR3 protein: CASSREPYNEQFF
CDR3 DNA: TGCGCCAGCAGCCGGGAGCCCTACAATGAGCAGTTCTTC

clone size: NA
V gene: TRBV4-3
D gene: NA
J gene: TRBJ2-3
CDR3 protein: CASVLKRGLTDTQYF
CDR3 DNA: TGCGCCAGCGTCCTTAAGAGGGGTTTAACAGATACGCAGTATTTT

clone size: NA
V gene: TRBV9
D gene: NA
J gene: TRBJ2-2
CDR3 protein: CASSPRGQNTGELFF
CDR3 DNA: TGTGCCAGCAGCCCCCGTGGACAGAACACCGGGGAGCTGTTTTTT

clone size: NA
V gene: TRBV29-1
D gene: NA
J gene: TRBJ1-1
CDR3 protein: CSVEEGLSTEAFF
CDR3 DNA: TGCAGCGTTGAAGAGGGTCTGAGCACTGAAGCTTTCTTT

clone size: NA
V gene: TRBV7-8
D gene: TRBD2
J gene: TRBJ2-3
CDR3 protein: CASSLWTSQDTQYF
CDR3 DNA: TGTGCCAGCAGCCTCTGGACTAGCCAGGATACGCAGTATTTT

clone size: few
V gene: TRBV5-1
D gene: TRBD1
J gene: TRBJ1-2
CDR3 protein: CASSSGRQGRTEGYTF
CDR3 DNA: TGCGCCAGCAGCTCGGGGAGACAGGGAAGGACTGAGGGCTACACCTTC

clone size: few
V gene: TRBV3-1
D gene: TRBD1
J gene: TRBJ1-2
CDR3 protein: CASSHLGGGNYGYTF
CDR3 DNA: TGTGCCAGCAGCCATTTGGGAGGGGGCAACTATGGCTACACCTTC

clone size: NA
V gene: TRBV20-1
D gene: NA
J gene: TRBJ2-7
CDR3 protein: CSVAIGQLTAYEQYF
CDR3 DNA: TGCAGTGTGGCGATCGGCCAGCTAACTGCCTACGAGCAGTACTTC

clone size: NA
V gene: TRBV5-1
D gene: TRBD1
J gene: TRBJ2-5
CDR3 protein: CASGDRGRETQYF
CDR3 DNA: TGCGCCAGCGGGGACAGGGGCCGAGAGACCCAGTACTTC